These 9 T cell receptor beta chains share one sample of origin, sequenced in a study of blood T cells in healthy people across ages. Together with a sample-barcoded 5' primer, a J-beta primer mix was included in a second PCR lasting about 7 to 12 cycles. TCRdb redid the calling of the 5' RACE reads with MiXCR, one entry per CDR3 protein. The data contain about 1.8 million distinct CDR3 sequences, approximately 50% of them singletons. The specimen sequenced was blood. Receptors were obtained from a woman in her thirties or forties in good health.

The chain employs TRBV18 and TRBJ2-7; tentative D call: TRBD2 (6 bases). Between the trimmed V and J ends, which lost 2 bases and 5 bases, there was a span of 7 bases. The CDR3 totals 12 residues. The germline V gene encodes CDR1 KGHSH and CDR2 LQKENI. CDR3 sequence: CASSPREDEQYF. For the CDR3, the DNA is TGTGCCAGCTCACCAAGGGAGGACGAGCAGTACTTC. The whole variable domain, remainder taken from reference TRBV18 and TRBJ2-7, is NAGVMQNPRHLVRRRGQEARLRCSPMKGHSHVYWYRQLPEEGLKFMVYLQKENIIDESGMPKERFSAEFPKEGPSILRIQQVVRGDSAAYFCASSPREDEQYFGPGTRLTVT.

The chain has TRBV20-1 and TRBJ1-1, with TRBD1 matching 8 bases. The V segment lost 4 bases and the J segment 1 base; nucleotides outside the gene matches: 2. CDR1 is DFQATT and CDR2 is SNEGSKA in the germline V gene (reference sequence). This CDR3 has 13 residues. CDR3 coding DNA: TGCAGTGCTATCGGGACAGGGAACACTGAAGCTTTCTTT. Protein product: CSAIGTGNTEAFF.

This clonotype was detected only a few times. The V call is TRBV6-5, the J call TRBJ1-2, with 8 positions matching TRBD1. The CDR3 totals 18 residues. Germline trimming cut 0 bases from V and 3 bases from J; bases unmatched to any gene: 12. Germline lookup yields CDR1 MNHEY and CDR2 SVGAGI. CDR3 nucleotides: TGTGCCAGCAGTTACTCAAACCCATTGGCAGGGGGCGACTATGGCTACACCTTC. The encoded protein is CASSYSNPLAGGDYGYTF.

Note on this clonotype: A single base separates this from a much larger clone, so it may be a read error. The chain combines TRBV7-9 with TRBJ2-7; no firm D call. The CDR3 runs 13 residues. Per germline, CDR1 SEHNR and CDR2 FQNEAQ (reference sequence). The CDR3 loop reads CASSFPSSSEQYF. As DNA, the CDR3 is TGTGCCAGCAGCTTCCCCAGCTCCTCCGAGCAGTACTTC.

This clonotype appeared a few times. The chain recombines TRBV4-3 with TRBJ2-7, with TRBD1 identical over 8 bases. This CDR3 is built from 15 residues. Germline-derived CDR1 and CDR2 are LGHNA and YSLEER. V lost 2 bases, J lost 5 bases, and 8 bases stayed unmatched. The CDR3 nucleotides are TGCGCCAGCAGCCAATCCAGGGGGCGCATCGACGAGCAGTACTTC. Its protein is CASSQSRGRIDEQYF.

V usage is TRBV28 and J usage is TRBJ2-5, with TRBD2 identical over 9 bases. After removal of 5 bases from V and 3 bases from J, the junction contained 7 bases not matched to a gene. The CDR3 runs to 15 residues. The germline CDR1 and CDR2 sequences are MDHEN and SYDVKM. CDR3 nucleotides: TGTGCCAGCAGTACAGCCGGGACTAGCAAAGAGACCCAGTACTTC. Its protein product is CASSTAGTSKETQYF.

This clonotype has just a few counts. This sequence joins TRBV6-2 or TRBV6-3 and TRBJ2-7; D gene unclear. The ends were cut back, 0 bases at V and 7 bases at J, with 10 bases in the middle. The CDR3 length is 13 residues. Germline V gene data show CDR1 as MNHEY and CDR2 as SVGEGT. The DNA of the CDR3 is TGTGCCAGCAGTTACTCCCCTCGATGGGAGCAGTACTTC. Translating it yields CASSYSPRWEQYF.

This clonotype was counted at least ten times. The chain carries TRBV6-2 or TRBV6-3 and TRBJ2-7; TRBD1 is a possible D gene (6 bases). Trimming took off 6 bases at V and 5 bases at J, with 11 bases between the two ends. The CDR3 spans 12 residues. Germline V gene lookup returns CDR1 MNHEY and CDR2 SVGEGT. CDR3 bases: TGTGCCAGCAGCCAACAGGGCAACGAGCAGTACTTC. Its translation: CASSQQGNEQYF.

The table lists this clonotype with a few counts. The chain couples TRBV6-2 or TRBV6-3 to TRBJ2-7, with D perhaps assigned TRBD1 or TRBD2 (6 bases each). CDR1 and CDR2 from the germline V gene are MNHEY and SVGEGT. This CDR3 is built from 15 residues. Between the trimmed V and J ends, which lost 6 bases and 0 bases, there was a span of 15 bases. The CDR3 nucleotides are TGTGCCAGCAGGGAGGGGGGCAGCGGCTCCTACGAGCAGTACTTC. As protein: CASREGGSGSYEQYF.